What follows are 10 T cell receptor beta chains derived from one specimen sequenced in a study of shared clonotypes between healthy human individuals. Only in-frame clones appear in the TCRdb table, and some are missing; sequencing was by immunoSEQ multiplex PCR. Of about 2,200,000 clones in the sample, roughly 91% were seen once. Naive CD8 cells were CD45RO-negative, positively selected for CCR7, excluding terminally differentiated effector memory CD45RA+ cells. Sequencing was performed on naive CD8+ T cells from PBMCs. Every receptor here comes from a man aged 18 to 30 in good health. Some clones in this sample may be carry-over from other donors' samples.

Concerning this clone: This CDR3 is also generated by other DNA sequences in the sample. The chain combines TRBV28 with TRBJ2-7; a possible D gene is TRBD1 (6 bases). In germline, CDR1 is MDHEN, CDR2 SYDVKM. The V end lost 2 bases, the J end lost 2 bases, and 7 bases lay between the germline ends. This CDR3 is 13 amino acids long. DNA for the CDR3: TGTGCCAGCAGTTTAACAGGGACCTACGAGCAGTACTTC. Translation: CASSLTGTYEQYF.

This clone was counted between two and nine times. The chain is built from TRBV27 and TRBJ1-5; tentatively, D is TRBD1 (6 bases). Germline V gene sequence: CDR1 MNHEY, CDR2 SMNVEV (reference sequence). This CDR3 has 14 residues. Trimming stripped 0 bases from V and 6 bases from J, with 9 bases between. The DNA for the CDR3 is TGTGCCAGCAGTTTATCGGGGGCTTTTCAGCCCCAGCATTTT. It encodes CASSLSGAFQPQHF.

There are a few counts of this clone. The chain links TRBV27 to TRBJ1-5; TRBD1 is a possible D gene (5 bases). V lost 6 bases, J lost 11 bases, and 17 bases lay in between. Looked up from germline, CDR1 is MNHEY and CDR2 is SMNVEV (reference sequence). This CDR3 contains 13 residues. The CDR3 spells CASRDTGTLSQHF. The CDR3 coding sequence is TGTGCCAGCAGGGACACCGGGACGTTGTCCCAGCATTTT.

The J gene is TRBJ2-5, the V gene TRBV9; D perhaps matches TRBD1 (5 bases). Germline CDR1 SGDLS, CDR2 YYNGEE. Trimming pared 1 base from V and 0 bases from J, leaving 7 bases between. The CDR3 runs 14 residues. For the CDR3, the DNA is TGTGCCAGCAGCGTAACAGGAAACCAAGAGACCCAGTACTTC. Translating it yields CASSVTGNQETQYF.

The V call is TRBV28, the J call TRBJ2-1, with D tentatively TRBD1 or TRBD2 (10 bases each). The length of the CDR3 is 19 residues. V lost 7 bases and J 7 bases, leaving 32 bases between the germline ends. Germline CDR1 reads MDHEN; CDR2 reads SYDVKM. The CDR3 DNA sequence: TGTGCCAGCATCGCAGACAGGGGGCTGGGACTAGCGCTAATAAATGAGCAGTTCTTC. It codes for CASIADRGLGLALINEQFF.

The V call is TRBV27, the J call TRBJ2-5; D may be TRBD2 (5 bases). The CDR3 has 13 amino acids. V dropped 2 bases and J dropped 5 bases, with 9 bases sitting between them. Germline V CDR1 and CDR2: MNHEY, SMNVEV (reference sequence). The CDR3 region is CASSLHPGETQYF. DNA for the CDR3: TGTGCCAGCAGTTTACATCCGGGGGAGACCCAGTACTTC.

The chain uses TRBV11-2 and TRBJ2-7, with a tentative D call TRBD2 (5 bases). The germline gives CDR1 SGHAT, CDR2 FQNNGV. The CDR3 totals 15 residues. Trimming took off 2 bases at V and 0 bases at J, with 11 bases between the two ends. CDR3 sequence reads: CASSLPAVASYEQYF. The CDR3 DNA reads TGTGCCAGCAGCTTACCAGCGGTGGCCTCCTACGAGCAGTACTTC.

The rearrangement uses TRBV7-9 and TRBJ2-7, with TRBD1 matching over 10 bases. Germline V gives CDR1 SEHNR, CDR2 FQNEAQ (reference sequence). The CDR3 sequence is 16 residues long. V was pared by 5 bases and J by 4 bases, with 11 bases of the junction left unmatched. CDR3 in amino acids: CASSIDRGPVFYEQYF. CDR3 bases: TGTGCCAGCAGCATTGACAGGGGGCCGGTGTTTTACGAGCAGTACTTC.

On this clone: The sample carries other DNA sequences with the same CDR3. The chain combines TRBV27 with TRBJ2-7; the match to TRBD2 covers 7 bases. Trimming cost V 6 bases and J 4 bases; bases outside gene matches: 6. From germline, CDR1 is MNHEY and CDR2 SMNVEV (reference sequence). CDR3 length: 13 amino acids. The CDR3 DNA reads TGTGCCAGCAGCGTAGGCGGGAGTTACGAGCAGTACTTC. It translates to CASSVGGSYEQYF.

The V and J genes are TRBV11-2 and TRBJ2-6; no clear D. This CDR3 region has 15 residues. The V and J ends lost 5 bases and 4 bases respectively, with 12 bases between them. Germline V gene data show CDR1 as SGHAT and CDR2 as FQNNGV. The CDR3 is CASSAISGGANVLTF. The DNA for the CDR3 is TGTGCCAGCAGCGCAATTTCTGGGGGGGCCAACGTCCTGACTTTC. The variable domain in full, completed from reference TRBV11-2 and TRBJ2-6, reads EAGVAQSPRYKIIEKRQSVAFWCNPISGHATLYWYQQILGQGPKLLIQFQNNGVVDDSQLPKDRFSAERLKGVDSTLKIQPAKLEDSAVYLCASSAISGGANVLTFGAGSRLTVL.